This is a list of T cell receptor beta chains from one sample in a study of regulatory T cells in long-lasting Graves disease. TCRdb fed the multiplex PCR reads into MiXCR, producing one record per CDR3 protein. The data contain about 620,000 distinct CDR3 sequences, approximately 15% of them singletons. These data were also filed under a second study, of T cells in Graves' hyperthyroidism and ophthalmopathy.

The material sequenced was peripheral blood mononuclear cells (PBMCs), taken at new diagnosis, from a patient treated with antithyroid drugs. The receptors shown here come from a woman in her thirties with Graves disease. Both conserved end residues are part of each CDR3. Each record gives: V gene, D gene, clone size, J gene, CDR3 DNA, CDR3 protein. A D gene is named only where the DNA matches it firmly. A row's size may be missing; if present it is once, few, many or a size class.

TRBV20-1	NA	NA	TRBJ1-2	TGCAGTGCTCCCCCAGGGGCCGACGGCTACACCTTC	CSAPPGADGYTF
TRBV28	TRBD1	many	TRBJ2-1	TGTGCCAGCAGTTTCACAGGGGGCGCCTACAATGAGCAGTTCTTC	CASSFTGGAYNEQFF
TRBV28	NA	few	TRBJ1-3	TGTGCCAGCACCCTAGGGGGTACCTCTGGAAACACCATATATTTT	CASTLGGTSGNTIYF
TRBV6-1	NA	few	TRBJ2-7	TGTGCCAGCAGTGAATGGAGGGGGCTAGAGCAGTACTTC	CASSEWRGLEQYF
TRBV28	TRBD1	NA	TRBJ1-5	TGTGCCAGCTGTGCCGGGACAGGGGTTCAGCCCCAGCATTTT	CASCAGTGVQPQHF
TRBV12-3/TRBV12-4	TRBD2	NA	TRBJ2-2	TGTGCCAGCAGTTTCGAGACTAGCGGGAGTAACACCGGGGAGCTGTTTTTT	CASSFETSGSNTGELFF
TRBV5-8	TRBD1	NA	TRBJ1-5	TGTGCCAGCAGCCAAGGGACAGGGGGCCGCAATCAGCCCCAGCATTTT	CASSQGTGGRNQPQHF
TRBV7-6	TRBD2	few	TRBJ2-7	TGTGCCAGCAGCTTAGGGTCTAGCGGGAGAGGAGAGCAGTACTTC	CASSLGSSGRGEQYF
TRBV10-3	TRBD1	many	TRBJ1-1	TGTGCCATCAGTGAGCGACAGGGGGGCACTGAAGCTTTCTTT	CAISERQGGTEAFF
TRBV11-1	NA	NA	TRBJ1-4	TGTGCCAGCAGCTTTCAGGGCGGCGAAAAACTGTTTTTT	CASSFQGGEKLFF
TRBV28	NA	many	TRBJ2-7	TGTGCCAGCAGACGGACCCCCGGCAACGAGCAGTACTTC	CASRRTPGNEQYF
TRBV5-1	TRBD1	NA	TRBJ2-1	TGCGCCAGCAGCTCGACAGGGGGCGTATGGGTCTTC	CASSSTGGVWVF
TRBV28	TRBD1	many	TRBJ1-5	TGTGCCAGCAGTTTAAGACAGGGAACTCAGCCCCAGCATTTT	CASSLRQGTQPQHF
TRBV24-1	NA	NA	TRBJ2-2	TGTGCCACCAGTGAACGGAACACCGGGGAGCTGTTTTTT	CATSERNTGELFF
TRBV20-1	NA	few	TRBJ1-1	TGCAGTGCTAGGCTTTTTTCGGGTGAAGCTTTCTTT	CSARLFSGEAFF
TRBV20-1	NA	few	TRBJ2-7	TGCAGTGCTCACGTAAGGGCAGGGCCGCATCAAGGATTGCACTTC	CSAHVRAGPHQGLHF
TRBV27	NA	many	TRBJ2-1	TGTGCCAGCAGACCGCGAGGGGCATCGAGCGGTTACAATGAGCAGTTCTTC	CASRPRGASSGYNEQFF
TRBV6-2/TRBV6-3	NA	few	TRBJ2-7	TGTGCCAGCAGATCCGGGATCAGCTCCTACGAGCAGTACTTC	CASRSGISSYEQYF
TRBV5-1	NA	few	TRBJ2-1	TGCGCCAGCAGGACTCTAGCGTTCTCCTACAATGAGCAGTTCTTC	CASRTLAFSYNEQFF
TRBV20-1	NA	NA	TRBJ1-2	TGCAGTGCTAGAGAAACGGGGGGGGCCTGGCTCTATGGCTACACCTTC	CSARETGGAWLYGYTF
TRBV7-3	NA	few	TRBJ1-2	TGTGCCAGCAGCCGAGGGGGGAGTTTTAGCGGCTACACCTTC	CASSRGGSFSGYTF
TRBV13	NA	NA	TRBJ1-1	TGTGCCAGCAGCTTAGGTGACCGTCCCGGTGAAGCTTTCTTT	CASSLGDRPGEAFF
TRBV11-2	NA	many	TRBJ2-5	TGTGCCAGCAGCTTGGACCTCGGGGAGACCCAGTACTTC	CASSLDLGETQYF
TRBV11-3	NA	many	TRBJ1-6	TGTGCCAGCAGCCACATGAATAATTCACCCCTCCACTTT	CASSHMNNSPLHF
TRBV10-3	NA	few	TRBJ2-7	TGTGCCATCAGTGAGGAGGGGATAATATACGAGCAGTACTTC	CAISEEGIIYEQYF
TRBV6-1	TRBD1	many	TRBJ1-1	TGTGCCAGCAGGGAACCGACAGGGCGAGCTTTCTTT	CASREPTGRAFF
TRBV20-1	NA	many	TRBJ2-3	TGCAGTGCCCGGGGACCAGCTGGAGATACGCAGTATTTT	CSARGPAGDTQYF
TRBV25-1	TRBD2	few	TRBJ2-4	TGTGCCAGCAGTGATGCGGGAGGGCCAGGAAACATTCAGTACTTC	CASSDAGGPGNIQYF
TRBV18	TRBD1	few	TRBJ2-1	TGTGCCAGCTCTCCTGACTTGGGACAGGGCAATGAGCAGTTCTTC	CASSPDLGQGNEQFF
TRBV28	TRBD1	many	TRBJ1-5	TGTGCCAGCAGCCTTGGGACAGACAATCAGCCCCAGCATTTT	CASSLGTDNQPQHF
TRBV12-3/TRBV12-4	NA	many	TRBJ1-5	TGTGCCAGCAGTTTGGGGGACCACAATCAGCCCCAGCATTTT	CASSLGDHNQPQHF
TRBV28	TRBD1	many	TRBJ1-2	TGTGCCAGCAGTGCATCACCGGGACAGGGGGCGCAAAGCTATGGCTACACCTTC	CASSASPGQGAQSYGYTF
TRBV7-2	NA	NA	TRBJ2-7	TGTGCCAGCAGCGAGCTAATGGCAGGGCAGTACTTC	CASSELMAGQYF
TRBV2	NA	many	TRBJ2-1	TGTGCCAGCAGAACCGGGTCAGAGGCCCACAATGAGCAGTTCTTC	CASRTGSEAHNEQFF
TRBV29-1	NA	NA	TRBJ2-1	TGCAGCGTTGTGAGGGGCAGCTCCTACAATGAGCAGTTCTTC	CSVVRGSSYNEQFF
TRBV20-1	TRBD1	few	TRBJ1-6	TGCAGTGCTTTATCAGGGGGCGCGGGGGATAATTCACCCCTCCACTTT	CSALSGGAGDNSPLHF
TRBV11-2	TRBD1	NA	TRBJ1-1	TGTGCCAGCAGCCCGGACAGGGTGGGTTCTGAAGCTTTCTTT	CASSPDRVGSEAFF
TRBV28	NA	few	TRBJ2-5	TGTGCCAGCGGACGGCCAGTTCCGTACTTC	CASGRPVPYF
TRBV5-1	TRBD1	few	TRBJ2-5	TGCGCCAGCAGCTACCAGACAGGGGGCATGGAGACCCAGTACTTC	CASSYQTGGMETQYF
TRBV12-3/TRBV12-4	NA	many	TRBJ2-7	TGTGCCAGCAGCTTTGGGAGCTCCTACGAGCAGTACTTC	CASSFGSSYEQYF
TRBV9	NA	NA	TRBJ2-3	TGTGCCAGCAGCGTAGAAGGACAGAGGCCGGATACGCAGTATTTT	CASSVEGQRPDTQYF
TRBV11-2	NA	many	TRBJ2-5	TGTGCCAGCAGAGGGGGGGAGACCCAGTACTTC	CASRGGETQYF
TRBV19	TRBD1	NA	TRBJ1-1	TGTGCCAGTAGTATCCAAAAACTCGGGACAGGGGGGGTCACTGAAGCTTTCTTT	CASSIQKLGTGGVTEAFF
TRBV7-9	NA	many	TRBJ2-2	TGTGCCAGCAGCTTGGCAGCCCTCCCCGGGGAGCTGTTTTTT	CASSLAALPGELFF
TRBV27	NA	NA	TRBJ2-3	TGTGCCAGCAGAATAAGGGGAACAGATATGCAGTATTTT	CASRIRGTDMQYF
TRBV6-2/TRBV6-3	TRBD2	few	TRBJ2-1	TGTGCCAGCACCATTAGCGGGAGGAACTACAATGAGCAGTTCTTC	CASTISGRNYNEQFF